The 26 T cell receptor beta chains below all came from one sample that was sequenced in a study of neurological immune-mediated disorders. TCRdb passed the 5' RACE reads through MiXCR, listing each CDR3 protein once. The sample holds fewer than 35,000 distinct CDR3 sequences, under 6% seen once. The sequenced sample was PBMCs. These receptors were obtained from a man between 18 and 35 years old in good health.

This clonotype occurred many times. The V and J genes are TRBV6-6 and TRBJ1-1, with 9 bases fitting TRBD1. After removal of 5 bases from V and 5 bases from J, the junction contained 9 bases not matched to a gene. The length of the CDR3 is 15 residues. Per the germline V gene, CDR1 is MNHNY and CDR2 is SVGAGI (reference sequence). The CDR3 region has the DNA TGTGCCAGCAGTCGCCGACAGGGGGGAGAAACTGAAGCTTTCTTT. As protein: CASSRRQGGETEAFF.

In this sample, this clonotype turned up many times. J is TRBJ2-3 and V is TRBV5-1; D remains ambiguous. The CDR3 is 17 amino acids. Trimming took off 0 bases at V and 0 bases at J, with 14 bases between the two ends. Germline CDR1 and CDR2: SGHRS and YFSETQ. As DNA, the CDR3 is TGCGCCAGCAGCTTGGTTTGGGGTCAGTTAAGCACAGATACGCAGTATTTT. This gives the protein CASSLVWGQLSTDTQYF.

In its sample, this clonotype was seen many times. CDR3 amino acids: CASSRTGDSYNEQFF. The CDR3 DNA sequence: TGCGCCAGCAGTAGAACAGGGGATTCCTACAATGAGCAGTTCTTC. The V and J genes are TRBV10-1 and TRBJ2-1; 7 bases fit TRBD1. With 5 bases clipped from V and 1 base from J, the junction kept 5 bases outside the gene matches. The germline gives CDR1 WNHNN, CDR2 SYGVQD (reference sequence). This CDR3 spans 15 amino acids.

This clonotype was counted ten times or more. This rearrangement joins TRBV5-1 to TRBJ2-1, with D perhaps TRBD1 or TRBD2 (7 bases each). This CDR3 comprises 15 residues. Trimming removed 6 bases from V and 5 bases from J, with 18 bases in between. In germline, CDR1 is SGHRS, CDR2 YFSETQ. This chain's CDR3 is CASTMAGGAHNEQFF. The CDR3 DNA reads as TGCGCCAGCACCATGGCAGGGGGGGCCCACAATGAGCAGTTCTTC.

This clonotype was seen ten or more times. The chain carries TRBV3-1 and TRBJ2-7, with 8 bases aligning to TRBD1. V shed 1 base, J shed 0 bases, and the junction held 11 bases outside the gene matches. CDR3 size: 18 residues. Germline CDR1 and CDR2: LGHDT and YNNKEL (reference sequence). CDR3 DNA sequence: TGTGCCAGCAGCCAAGTCTCGGGCGGGACAGGTCTCTCCTACGAGCAGTACTTC. It codes for CASSQVSGGTGLSYEQYF.

This clonotype was found many times. The CDR3: CASSLSPDRVYEQYF. The CDR3 coding sequence is TGTGCCAGCAGTCTCTCCCCGGACAGGGTCTACGAGCAGTACTTC. The chain links TRBV27 to TRBJ2-7, with 8 positions matching TRBD1. The CDR3 totals 15 residues. V lost 5 bases, J lost 3 bases, and 9 bases stayed unmatched. Looked up from germline, CDR1 is MNHEY and CDR2 is SMNVEV (reference sequence).

This clonotype was observed many times. The J gene is TRBJ1-3, the V gene TRBV24-1, with a weak D call TRBD1 (5 bases). The CDR3 extends over 16 amino acids. Trimming shortened V by 10 bases and J by 0 bases, and 18 bases separated the two germline ends. Germline V gives CDR1 KGHDR, CDR2 SFDVKD. Here the CDR3 reads CATHRMGGSSGNTIYF. The CDR3, as DNA: TGTGCCACGCACCGGATGGGGGGATCCTCTGGAAACACCATATATTTT.

This clonotype was seen at least ten times. The CDR3 protein is CASSQLAGAYNEQFF. DNA of the CDR3: TGTGCCAGCAGCCAGCTAGCGGGCGCTTACAATGAGCAGTTCTTC. V gene TRBV4-2 combines with J gene TRBJ2-1, with 8 bases identical to TRBD2. V trimming: 3 bases; J trimming: 4 bases; junction bases outside the gene matches: 5. Germline V lookup: CDR1 LGHNA, CDR2 YNFKEQ. CDR3 size: 15 residues.

In this sample, this clonotype turned up many times. The V call is TRBV29-1, the J call TRBJ1-2, with 7 bases matching TRBD1. Losses at the gene ends were 6 bases for V and 4 bases for J; bases not matched to a gene: 5. The CDR3 loop spans 12 amino acids. Germline V gives CDR1 SQVTM, CDR2 ANQGSEA. The CDR3 spells CSVRTGGYGYTF. The CDR3 nucleotides are TGCAGCGTCCGGACAGGCGGCTATGGCTACACCTTC.

In its sample, this clonotype was seen many times. This sequence joins TRBV5-1 and TRBJ1-1; D possibly corresponds to TRBD1 (6 bases). The CDR3 contains 14 residues. In germline, CDR1 is SGHRS, CDR2 YFSETQ. V lost 2 bases to trimming and J lost 3 bases, with 11 bases between them. The CDR3 DNA follows: TGCGCCAGCAGCTTTCAGGGGTATGACACTGAAGCTTTCTTT. Its translation: CASSFQGYDTEAFF.

The table lists this clonotype with many counts. The chain combines TRBV7-9 with TRBJ2-3; either TRBD1 or TRBD2 may supply D (6 bases each). This CDR3 region has 13 residues. Looked up from germline, CDR1 is SEHNR and CDR2 is FQNEAQ (reference sequence). Trimming took off 5 bases at V and 8 bases at J, with 14 bases between the two ends. The CDR3 DNA reads TGTGCCAGCAGCCCGGGGGCTCGCGGTACGCAGTATTTT. Amino acids: CASSPGARGTQYF.

The table lists this clonotype with many counts. The rearrangement joins TRBV11-2 to TRBJ2-7, with D possibly being TRBD2 (6 bases). This CDR3 contains 14 residues. From germline, CDR1 is SGHAT and CDR2 FQNNGV. V lost 6 bases to trimming and J lost 3 bases, with 15 bases between them. Here the CDR3 DNA reads TGTGCCAGCAGGAGAGCGGGCAGGGTCTACGAGCAGTACTTC. Translation gives CASRRAGRVYEQYF.

This clonotype was recorded at least ten times. J is TRBJ1-1 and V is TRBV5-1; D call uncertain. Trimming stripped 4 bases from V and 1 base from J, with 8 bases between. This CDR3 has 13 amino acids. The germline CDR1 and CDR2 sequences are SGHRS and YFSETQ. Here the CDR3 reads CASSIAKNTEAFF. For the CDR3, the DNA is TGCGCCAGCAGCATCGCCAAGAACACTGAAGCTTTCTTT.

In its sample, this clonotype was seen many times. This chain connects TRBV12-3 or TRBV12-4 to TRBJ1-2, with 7 bases aligning to TRBD1. The CDR3 has 12 residues. V dropped 6 bases and J dropped 7; count of bases not matched to a gene: 5. CDR3 coding DNA: TGTGCCAGCAGACAGGGGCTGGGTGGCTACACCTTC. It specifies CASRQGLGGYTF.

This clonotype has just a few counts. V gene TRBV15 combines with J gene TRBJ1-6; D is unresolved. Germline V lookup: CDR1 LNHNV, CDR2 YYDKDF (reference sequence). Deletions cut 6 bases from V and 8 bases from J, with 8 bases between. This CDR3 is 12 amino acids long. CDR3 sequence: CATRISDSPLHF. In DNA form, the CDR3 reads TGTGCCACCAGAATCAGCGATTCACCCCTCCACTTT.

This clonotype was detected ten times or more. The chain carries TRBV10-3 and TRBJ1-2; D is perhaps TRBD1 (5 bases). This CDR3 contains 13 residues. Germline CDR1 is ENHRY and CDR2 is SYGVKD. The V end lost 10 bases, the J end lost 2 bases, and 14 bases lay between the germline ends. The CDR3 DNA follows: TGTGCCAGGCGAGGAGACAGCAACTATGGCTACACCTTC. Its protein is CARRGDSNYGYTF.

This clonotype occurred many times. The chain combines TRBV9 with TRBJ2-3; TRBD2 is a possible D gene (5 bases). CDR1 and CDR2 from the germline V gene are SGDLS and YYNGEE. This CDR3 region has 14 residues. Trimming stripped 2 bases from V and 1 base from J, with 8 bases between. This chain's CDR3 is CASSVSGGTDTQYF. The CDR3 coding sequence is TGTGCCAGCAGCGTGTCCGGGGGCACAGATACGCAGTATTTT.

This clonotype was found many times. The gene calls are TRBV6-5 and TRBJ2-6; 7 positions agree with TRBD1. J was trimmed by 0 bases and V by 6 bases; bases with no gene match: 2. CDR1 MNHEY and CDR2 SVGAGI come from the germline V gene. The CDR3 runs 15 residues. CDR3 protein: CASRGDSSGANVLTF. Here the CDR3 DNA reads TGTGCCAGCAGAGGGGACAGCTCTGGGGCCAACGTCCTGACTTTC.

Ten or more counts support this clonotype. The rearrangement joins TRBV4-1 to TRBJ2-7, with a possible D match to TRBD2 (5 bases). Trimming removed 2 bases at V and 3 bases at J, with 11 bases between. Germline CDR1 is MGHRA and CDR2 is YSYEKL. This CDR3 has 14 residues. The CDR3 spells CASSQLRRGYEQYF. Here the CDR3 DNA reads TGCGCCAGCAGCCAATTACGTCGGGGCTACGAGCAGTACTTC.

This clonotype came up many times. The chain is built from TRBV3-1 and TRBJ2-7; 7 bases agree with TRBD1. The CDR3 is made up of 13 amino acids. Unmatched junction bases numbered 1, after V lost 1 base and J lost 4 bases. CDR1 is LGHDT, CDR2 YNNKEL, per germline (reference sequence). CDR3 region: CASSQAGGYEQYF. CDR3 DNA: TGTGCCAGCAGCCAAGCAGGGGGTTACGAGCAGTACTTC.

In its sample, this clonotype was seen many times. This chain links TRBV29-1 with TRBJ1-1, with D unresolved. The ends were cut back, 4 bases at V and 1 base at J, with 4 bases in the middle. Germline V gene sequence: CDR1 SQVTM, CDR2 ANQGSEA. This CDR3 spans 11 amino acids. The CDR3 loop is CSVGQNTEAFF. The CDR3 DNA follows: TGCAGCGTTGGACAGAACACTGAAGCTTTCTTT.

This clonotype came up many times. The chain is built from TRBV4-3 and TRBJ2-7, with D possibly being TRBD1 (6 bases). The ends were cut back, 4 bases at V and 2 bases at J, with 15 bases in the middle. This CDR3 contains 15 residues. Per the germline V gene, CDR1 is LGHNA and CDR2 is YSLEER. This CDR3 reads CASSPEPTGTYEQYF. CDR3 nucleotides: TGCGCCAGCAGCCCGGAGCCGACAGGTACCTACGAGCAGTACTTC.

This clonotype was recorded at least ten times. J is TRBJ1-1 and V is TRBV3-1, with TRBD1 identical over 7 bases. Germline CDR1 reads LGHDT; CDR2 reads YNNKEL (reference sequence). After removal of 0 bases from V and 3 bases from J, the junction contained 10 bases not matched to a gene. This CDR3 is 17 amino acids long. DNA for the CDR3: TGTGCCAGCAGCCAAGAATCAGGGGGGATAAGGGACACTGAAGCTTTCTTT. Its translation is CASSQESGGIRDTEAFF.

This clonotype was seen ten or more times. V and J are TRBV29-1 and TRBJ1-5; 8 bases map to TRBD1. Germline loops: CDR1 SQVTM, CDR2 ANQGSEA. The V and J ends lost 6 bases and 6 bases, in that order; junction bases with no gene match: 10. The CDR3 sequence is 14 residues long. The DNA for the CDR3 is TGCAGCGTCGCACCAGGGGGCGGCATTCAGCCCCAGCATTTT. It specifies CSVAPGGGIQPQHF.

This clonotype was seen many times. This chain uses TRBV7-3 with TRBJ2-5; D uncertain. Germline values: CDR1 SGHTA, CDR2 FQGTGA. V was shortened by 5 bases and J by 0 bases, with 16 bases between the two germline ends. The CDR3 contains 16 residues. CDR3 protein: CASSPLARRDQETQYF. The CDR3 DNA sequence: TGTGCCAGCAGCCCTTTGGCCCGGAGAGACCAAGAGACCCAGTACTTC. Drawing the rest from reference TRBV7-3 and TRBJ2-5, the complete variable domain is GAGVSQTPSNKVTEKGKYVELRCDPISGHTALYWYRQSLGQGPEFLIYFQGTGAADDSGLPNDRFFAVRPEGSVSTLKIQRTERGDSAVYLCASSPLARRDQETQYFGPGTRLLVL.

This clonotype was seen ten or more times. The V and J genes are TRBV7-9 and TRBJ1-1, with no clear D. The CDR3 covers 12 residues. The V end lost 1 base, the J end lost 4 bases, and 4 bases lay between the germline ends. From germline, CDR1 is SEHNR and CDR2 FQNEAQ (reference sequence). CDR3 in DNA: TGTGCCAGCAGCTTAGTACCCACTGAAGCTTTCTTT. This gives the protein CASSLVPTEAFF.